The entry that follows covers one TCR beta chain sequence. The assay was immunoSEQ multiplex PCR, and TCRdb's table has in-frame clones only and misses some. The sample shows under 75,000 clones, just under 95% of them seen only once. The sample belongs to a study of cytomegalovirus exposure and HLA in healthy donors. The CDR3 covers 16 residues. Germline V gene lookup returns CDR1 ENHRY and CDR2 SYGVKD. The V segment lost 4 bases and the J segment 7 bases; nucleotides outside the gene matches: 13. The origin of this receptor is a woman in her late teens or twenties in good health and CMV-seropositive. This chain links TRBV10-3 with TRBJ2-1; the match to TRBD2 covers 7 bases. Sample: PBMCs. The CDR3 reads CAISVAGELIGNEQFF. DNA for the CDR3: TGTGCCATCAGTGTCGCGGGAGAGTTAATAGGTAATGAGCAGTTCTTC.